Listed below are T cell receptor beta chains from one sample, sequenced in a study of PD-1 blockade in mismatch repair-deficient tumors. Only in-frame clones appear in the TCRdb table, and some are missing; sequencing was by immunoSEQ multiplex PCR. The profile shows 100,000 to 150,000 clones, approximately 90% of them singletons. Material: peripheral blood, obtained 44 weeks after starting pembrolizumab. Source of these receptors: an adult with mismatch repair-deficient cancer. CDR3s include the opening cysteine and the closing phenylalanine or tryptophan. A D gene is named only where the DNA matches it firmly. The size entry is marked missing in some rows and otherwise reads once, few, many or a size class.

j_gene,abundance,d_gene,v_gene,CDR3aa,CDR3nt
TRBJ2-5,NA,NA,TRBV28,CASSPTTSAGETQYF,TGTGCCAGCAGTCCGACCACTAGTGCGGGGGAGACCCAGTACTTC
TRBJ1-2,NA,TRBD1,TRBV9,CASSPTDRADYGYTF,TGTGCCAGCAGCCCTACCGACAGGGCGGACTATGGCTACACCTTC
TRBJ1-1,few,NA,TRBV6-9,CASSSRADTEAFF,TGTGCCAGCAGTTCCCGGGCGGACACTGAAGCTTTCTTT
TRBJ2-3,NA,NA,TRBV5-6,CASSPYRLTDTQYF,TGTGCCAGCAGTCCTTACAGGCTGACAGATACGCAGTATTTT
TRBJ1-1,NA,TRBD1,TRBV28,CASSTTDRGAFF,TGTGCCAGCAGTACTACGGACAGGGGAGCTTTCTTT
TRBJ2-7,NA,TRBD2,TRBV10-1,CASSESGLAGSSYEQYF,TGCGCCAGCAGTGAGTCGGGACTAGCGGGAAGCTCCTACGAGCAGTACTTC
TRBJ2-7,NA,NA,TRBV18,CASSPGQNYEQYF,TGTGCCAGCTCACCCGGACAGAACTACGAGCAGTACTTC
TRBJ1-2,NA,NA,TRBV30,CAWSGSGAPRVTF,TGTGCCTGGAGTGGGTCGGGGGCGCCAAGAGTCACCTTC
TRBJ1-1,NA,NA,TRBV14,CASSQDFMRAPMNTEAFF,TGTGCCAGCAGCCAAGATTTTATGAGGGCTCCAATGAACACTGAAGCTTTCTTT
TRBJ2-5,NA,NA,TRBV7-9,CASSLEGQETQYF,TGTGCCAGCAGCTTAGAGGGTCAAGAGACCCAGTACTTC
TRBJ2-7,NA,TRBD2,TRBV5-1,CASSKGLAFTYEQYF,TGCGCCAGCAGTAAGGGACTAGCGTTCACCTACGAGCAGTACTTC
TRBJ1-1,NA,NA,TRBV10-3,CAISEVAVNTEAFF,TGTGCCATCAGTGAAGTGGCAGTGAACACTGAAGCTTTCTTT
TRBJ1-3,NA,NA,TRBV14,CASSQDRNRLNTIYF,TGTGCCAGCAGCCAAGATCGAAACAGGCTAAACACCATATATTTT
TRBJ2-1,NA,NA,TRBV6-1,CASSPYNEQFF,TGTGCCAGCAGCCCTTACAATGAGCAGTTCTTC
TRBJ2-1,NA,TRBD1,TRBV28,CASRTPGTGTYNEQFF,TGTGCCAGCAGAACCCCGGGGACAGGGACATACAATGAGCAGTTCTTC
TRBJ2-1,NA,TRBD1,TRBV11-2,CASSFPGQGYNEQFF,TGTGCCAGCAGCTTCCCGGGACAGGGCTACAATGAGCAGTTCTTC
TRBJ2-7,NA,TRBD1,TRBV5-4,CASSLGRTGVSGAYEQYF,TGTGCCAGCAGCTTGGGTCGGACAGGGGTGAGTGGGGCCTACGAGCAGTACTTC
TRBJ1-5,NA,NA,TRBV4-3,CASSQDFRGSQPQHF,TGCGCCAGCAGCCAAGATTTCCGGGGTAGTCAGCCCCAGCATTTT
TRBJ2-7,once,NA,TRBV6-5,CASSYLQGGYEQYF,TGTGCCAGCAGTTACCTCCAGGGCGGCTACGAGCAGTACTTC
TRBJ2-7,few,NA,TRBV5-1,CASSGGAVEQYF,TGCGCCAGCAGCGGGGGAGCGGTCGAGCAGTACTTC
TRBJ2-6,NA,NA,TRBV5-4,CASSLGGSGANVLTF,TGTGCCAGCAGCTTGGGGGGCTCTGGGGCCAACGTCCTGACTTTC
TRBJ2-5,NA,TRBD2,TRBV29-1,CSVGGGGGGETQYF,TGCAGCGTTGGAGGCGGGGGGGGCGGCGAGACCCAGTACTTC